A selection of T cell receptor beta chains follows, all from one sample in a study of PD-1 blockade in mismatch repair-deficient tumors. The repertoire was sequenced with immunoSEQ multiplex PCR; TCRdb's copy has only in-frame clones and lacks some. The table lists some 120,000 clones, around 80% of them singletons. The sample in question was peripheral blood, obtained about 60 weeks after starting pembrolizumab. All receptors come from an adult with mismatch repair-deficient cancer. Each CDR3 is given with its conserved first and last residue. Fields, in order: CDR3 protein, CDR3 DNA, V gene, D gene, J gene, clone size. D genes are given only for firm matches. Expanded clones are given a class, and other clones once, few, many or no size at all.

CSVGLGGPVHEQYF	TGCAGCGTTGGCCTTGGAGGGCCGGTCCACGAGCAGTACTTC	TRBV29-1	NA	TRBJ2-7	NA
CASSDRQGAYDTQYF	TGTGCCAGCAGCGACCGACAGGGGGCTTATGATACGCAGTATTTT	TRBV9	TRBD1	TRBJ2-3	NA
CASSEGTKKAFF	TGTGCCAGCAGTGAGGGGACCAAGAAAGCTTTCTTT	TRBV6-1	NA	TRBJ1-1	few
CASSQGARSETQYF	TGTGCCAGCAGCCAAGGGGCTAGGTCGGAGACCCAGTACTTC	TRBV14	NA	TRBJ2-5	few
CAWSPDEWTEAFF	TGTGCCTGGAGTCCTGACGAATGGACTGAAGCTTTCTTT	TRBV30	NA	TRBJ1-1	NA
CSVERGRGTEAFF	TGCAGCGTTGAACGAGGGAGAGGAACTGAAGCTTTCTTT	TRBV29-1	NA	TRBJ1-1	NA
CASRPTGALNTEAFF	TGTGCCAGCAGACCAACAGGGGCGTTAAACACTGAAGCTTTCTTT	TRBV2	TRBD1	TRBJ1-1	NA
CASSLEGLGEQYF	TGTGCCAGCAGCTTAGAAGGGTTAGGCGAGCAGTACTTC	TRBV11-2	NA	TRBJ2-7	NA
CASRSGLEAFF	TGTGCCAGCAGGTCAGGGCTAGAAGCTTTCTTT	TRBV6-5	NA	TRBJ1-1	NA
CASSLMRQGGELFF	TGTGCCAGCAGCTTAATGCGTCAGGGCGGGGAGCTGTTTTTT	TRBV11-3	NA	TRBJ2-2	NA
CASSNLRQGSGTGELFF	TGTGCCAGCAGCAACCTACGACAGGGAAGTGGCACCGGGGAGCTGTTTTTT	TRBV7-8	TRBD1	TRBJ2-2	few
CASSPQASGRSGELFF	TGTGCCAGCTCACCACAAGCTAGCGGGAGGTCCGGGGAGCTGTTTTTT	TRBV18	TRBD2	TRBJ2-2	NA
CASSFAGSGANVLTF	TGTGCCAGCAGTTTTGCCGGATCTGGGGCCAACGTCCTGACTTTC	TRBV6-6	NA	TRBJ2-6	NA
CASSPGRLTYEQYF	TGTGCCAGCAGCCCGGGGCGACTCACTTACGAGCAGTACTTC	TRBV7-6	NA	TRBJ2-7	once
CASSIWPGNTEAFF	TGTGCCAGTAGTATTTGGCCAGGGAACACTGAAGCTTTCTTT	TRBV19	NA	TRBJ1-1	NA
CAWSHGLAGAQETQYF	TGTGCCTGGAGTCACGGACTAGCGGGGGCTCAAGAGACCCAGTACTTC	TRBV30	TRBD2	TRBJ2-5	once
CASSLRDRDLVRSMRAFF	TGCGCCAGCAGCCTGAGGGACAGGGACCTTGTCCGGAGCATGCGAGCTTTCTTT	TRBV4-3	TRBD1	TRBJ1-1	once